A single sample gave rise to the 31 T cell receptor beta chains below, sequenced in a study of T cell responses to AZD1222 COVID-19 vaccine. Data came from immunoSEQ multiplex PCR; TCRdb stores just in-frame clones and leaves some out. Of roughly 55,000 clones listed, approximately 88% are singletons. Material: peripheral blood, obtained on day 0 of AZD1222 vaccination. These TCRs come from an adult in good health.

The chain combines TRBV6-2 or TRBV6-3 with TRBJ2-7; tentative D call: TRBD1 (6 bases). V was clipped by 3 bases and J by 4 bases, with 19 bases between them. The CDR3 is made up of 16 amino acids. Germline values: CDR1 MNHEY, CDR2 SVGEGT. The CDR3 bases are TGTGCCAGCAGTTATTCGGACAGCCTATTCCCTTACGAGCAGTACTTC. This sequence encodes CASSYSDSLFPYEQYF.

The chain employs TRBV7-9 and TRBJ2-3; D is uncertain. Trimming took off 6 bases at V and 0 bases at J, with 13 bases between the two ends. The CDR3 has 15 residues. Germline-derived CDR1 and CDR2 are SEHNR and FQNEAQ (reference sequence). CDR3 nucleotide sequence: TGTGCCAGCAGTCGCTCCCGGAGTAGCACAGATACGCAGTATTTT. Amino acids: CASSRSRSSTDTQYF.

In DNA, the CDR3 is TGTGCCAGCTCACCACGGACTAGCAACAATGAGCAGTTCTTC. Translated: CASSPRTSNNEQFF. This sequence joins TRBV18 and TRBJ2-1; 8 bases map to TRBD2. After removal of 1 base from V and 5 bases from J, the junction contained 1 base not matched to a gene. This CDR3 is 14 amino acids long. CDR1 KGHSH and CDR2 LQKENI come from the germline V gene. The complete variable domain, with remaining parts taken from reference TRBV18 and TRBJ2-1, reads NAGVMQNPRHLVRRRGQEARLRCSPMKGHSHVYWYRQLPEEGLKFMVYLQKENIIDESGMPKERFSAEFPKEGPSILRIQQVVRGDSAAYFCASSPRTSNNEQFFGPGTRLTVL.

This sequence joins TRBV5-4 and TRBJ1-2, with 7 bases matching TRBD1. J gave up 3 bases and V 4 bases, and 3 bases lay outside the gene matches. CDR1 SGHNT and CDR2 YYREEE come from the germline V gene (reference sequence). This CDR3 is built from 13 residues. The CDR3 loop reads CASSPTGDYGYTF. In DNA form, the CDR3 reads TGTGCCAGCAGCCCAACAGGGGACTATGGCTACACCTTC.

The chain combines TRBV2 with TRBJ2-7, with 7 positions matching TRBD2. The germline V gene encodes CDR1 SNHLY and CDR2 FYNNEI. This CDR3 is 13 amino acids long. Trimming cost V 6 bases and J 3 bases; bases outside gene matches: 5. CDR3 nucleotides: TGTGCCAGCAGAGTAGCGGGCCGCTACGAGCAGTACTTC. This gives the protein CASRVAGRYEQYF.

The CDR3 sequence is CASSQKATLDEQYF. CDR3 in DNA: TGCGCCAGCAGCCAAAAAGCGACGCTCGACGAGCAGTACTTC. The chain recombines TRBV5-1 with TRBJ2-7; no clear D. Germline V gives CDR1 SGHRS, CDR2 YFSETQ. V was clipped by 4 bases and J by 5 bases, with 16 bases between them. There are 14 residues in the CDR3. Filled out from reference TRBV5-1 and TRBJ2-7, the complete variable domain reads KAGVTQTPRYLIKTRGQQVTLSCSPISGHRSVSWYQQTPGQGLQFLFEYFSETQRNKGNFPGRFSGRQFSNSRSEMNVSTLELGDSALYLCASSQKATLDEQYFGPGTRLTVT.

The V call is TRBV28, the J call TRBJ2-4; the D gene is possibly TRBD2 (6 bases). Germline V gene data show CDR1 as MDHEN and CDR2 as SYDVKM. Trimming took 2 bases from V and 10 from J, leaving 15 bases between them. The length of the CDR3 is 14 residues. CDR3 DNA sequence: TGTGCCAGCAGTTTAAGGGGCGCCCGGGGGATTCAGTACTTC. Translating it yields CASSLRGARGIQYF.

The count of this clone is one. This chain links TRBV19 with TRBJ2-1, with 10 bases matching TRBD2. The germline gives CDR1 LNHDA, CDR2 SQIVND (reference sequence). The ends lost 6 bases at V and 0 bases at J; junction bases unmatched: 2. The CDR3 is 15 amino acids. CDR3 protein: CASRPSGSSYNEQFF. In nucleotides, the CDR3 is TGTGCCAGTAGGCCTAGCGGGAGCTCCTACAATGAGCAGTTCTTC. The variable domain in full, completed from reference TRBV19 and TRBJ2-1, reads DGGITQSPKYLFRKEGQNVTLSCEQNLNHDAMYWYRQDPGQGLRLIYYSQIVNDFQKGDIAEGYSVSREKKESFPLTVTSAQKNPTAFYLCASRPSGSSYNEQFFGPGTRLTVL.

The rearrangement joins TRBV19 to TRBJ1-5; perhaps TRBD1 as D (6 bases). This CDR3 has 13 residues. V was clipped by 5 bases and J by 3 bases, with 8 bases between them. Germline lookup yields CDR1 LNHDA and CDR2 SQIVND (reference sequence). The CDR3 loop reads CASSGQYNQPQHF. CDR3 in DNA: TGTGCCAGTAGTGGACAGTACAATCAGCCCCAGCATTTT.

The chain carries TRBV2 and TRBJ2-5; tentatively, D is TRBD1 or TRBD2 (6 bases each). In germline, CDR1 is SNHLY, CDR2 FYNNEI. The CDR3 consists of 14 residues. V was cut by 2 bases and J by 4 bases, with 11 bases left in between. CDR3: CASSERKGGETQYF. The CDR3 bases are TGTGCCAGCAGTGAACGAAAGGGGGGAGAGACCCAGTACTTC.

The gene calls are TRBV6-2 or TRBV6-3 and TRBJ1-4; 8 bases align to TRBD1. Trimming at V came to 2 bases and at J to 5 bases, leaving 1 base not matched to a gene. The CDR3 runs 14 residues. Germline lookup yields CDR1 MNHEY and CDR2 SVGEGT. CDR3 DNA sequence: TGTGCCAGCAGTTACCAGGGGGCAAATGAAAAACTGTTTTTT. Translation: CASSYQGANEKLFF.

This clone was seen a handful of times. This chain joins TRBV7-2 and TRBJ2-1; D not resolved. V lost 4 bases and J lost 5, with 18 bases in between. The CDR3 extends over 16 amino acids. Germline CDR1 SGHTA, CDR2 FQGNSA. The CDR3 DNA sequence: TGTGCCAGCAGCTCGGCCCTGAGGAGCCTTAACAATGAGCAGTTCTTC. Translating it yields CASSSALRSLNNEQFF.

This clone was seen once. This chain joins TRBV30 and TRBJ1-2; 10 bases fit TRBD1. The CDR3 spans 14 residues. Germline trimming cut 8 bases from V and 6 bases from J; bases unmatched to any gene: 12. Germline V gene data show CDR1 as GTSNPN and CDR2 as SVGIG (reference sequence). This CDR3 is CAGIPRDRGDGYTF. Here the CDR3 DNA reads TGTGCCGGTATACCCCGGGACAGGGGTGATGGCTACACCTTC.

The rearrangement uses TRBV11-2 and TRBJ2-7; D gene ambiguous. From germline, CDR1 is SGHAT and CDR2 FQNNGV. The CDR3 loop spans 10 amino acids. With 6 bases removed from V and 3 bases from J, the gap between germline ends came to 3 bases. The DNA of the CDR3 is TGTGCCAGCAGGGACTACGAGCAGTACTTC. Translation: CASRDYEQYF.

The chain is built from TRBV6-5 and TRBJ1-1; D is perhaps TRBD1 (5 bases). V lost 5 bases, J lost 2 bases, and 9 bases lay in between. This CDR3 comprises 13 residues. The germline V gene has CDR1 MNHEY and CDR2 SVGAGI. CDR3 nucleotide sequence: TGTGCCAGCAGTCGGGGGGATAACACTGAAGCTTTCTTT. Amino acids: CASSRGDNTEAFF.

The chain carries TRBV5-1 and TRBJ1-1; no clear D. The CDR3 has 15 amino acids. Trimming shortened V by 0 bases and J by 0 bases, and 9 bases separated the two germline ends. Germline V gene data show CDR1 as SGHRS and CDR2 as YFSETQ. The CDR3 DNA reads as TGCGCCAGCAGCTTGGTTCCAGCAATGAACACTGAAGCTTTCTTT. As protein: CASSLVPAMNTEAFF.

The gene calls are TRBV7-7 and TRBJ2-1; TRBD2 matches at 8 bases. The trim removed 4 bases at V and 5 bases at J, leaving 7 bases unmatched. Germline V gene data show CDR1 as SSHAT and CDR2 as FNYEAQ (reference sequence). This CDR3 region has 15 residues. CDR3 protein: CASSSSGGPDNEQFF. The DNA for the CDR3 is TGTGCCAGCAGCTCAAGCGGGGGCCCAGACAATGAGCAGTTCTTC. Variable domain in full (rest from reference TRBV7-7 and TRBJ2-1): GAGVSQSPRYKVTKRGQDVTLRCDPISSHATLYWYQQALGQGPEFLTYFNYEAQPDKSGLPSDRFSAERPEGSISTLTIQRTEQRDSAMYRCASSSSGGPDNEQFFGPGTRLTVL.

CDR3 in amino acids: CATSSFQGTEAFF. For the CDR3, the DNA is TGTGCCACCTCGAGCTTCCAGGGCACTGAAGCTTTCTTT. The J gene is TRBJ1-1, the V gene TRBV6-5; perhaps TRBD1 as D (5 bases). V was pared by 10 bases and J by 4 bases, with 16 bases between. The CDR3 runs to 13 residues. Germline V lookup: CDR1 MNHEY, CDR2 SVGAGI.

The rearrangement uses TRBV6-1 and TRBJ2-7; D gene unclear. CDR3 size: 15 residues. Germline V gives CDR1 MNHNS, CDR2 SASEGT. V lost 2 bases and J lost 5, with 16 bases in between. The CDR3 is CASSEFQSRMDEQYF. CDR3 bases: TGTGCCAGCAGTGAATTTCAGTCCAGGATGGACGAGCAGTACTTC.

CDR3 nucleotides: TGTGCCAGCAGCTTGAGTGGGAGTTACGAGCAGTACTTC. Translation gives CASSLSGSYEQYF. The rearrangement uses TRBV7-2 and TRBJ2-7, with D possibly TRBD2 on 5 matching bases. V gave up 3 bases and J gave up 4 bases, with 10 bases separating them. CDR1 and CDR2 (germline): SGHTA, FQGNSA. CDR3 size: 13 residues.

V usage is TRBV2 and J usage is TRBJ1-3; the match to TRBD1 covers 11 bases. The CDR3 runs to 16 residues. The V segment lost 3 bases and the J segment 2 bases; nucleotides outside the gene matches: 3. Germline V gives CDR1 SNHLY, CDR2 FYNNEI. CDR3 region: CASSDRTGGPGNTIYF. The CDR3 DNA sequence: TGTGCCAGCAGTGACAGGACAGGGGGCCCTGGAAACACCATATATTTT.

V and J are TRBV2 and TRBJ2-7; 10 bases align to TRBD2. The CDR3 is 14 amino acids. V gave up 7 bases and J gave up 4 bases; unmatched junction bases: 7. From germline, CDR1 is SNHLY and CDR2 FYNNEI. The CDR3 is CASMEAGGPYEQYF. As DNA, the CDR3 is TGTGCCAGCATGGAAGCGGGAGGGCCTTACGAGCAGTACTTC.

This chain uses TRBV5-1 with TRBJ2-7; possible D gene TRBD2, 6 bases. The CDR3 extends over 15 amino acids. Germline V gene data show CDR1 as SGHRS and CDR2 as YFSETQ. V was clipped by 0 bases and J by 0 bases, with 10 bases between them. CDR3 loop: CASSLGPGSSYEQYF. CDR3 nucleotide sequence: TGCGCCAGCAGCTTGGGGCCCGGGAGCTCCTACGAGCAGTACTTC.

The chain employs TRBV25-1 and TRBJ2-3; 10 nucleotides line up with TRBD2. The CDR3 length is 17 residues. Germline-derived CDR1 and CDR2 are MGHDK and SYGVNS. Trimming at V came to 0 bases and at J to 4 bases, leaving 7 bases not matched to a gene. The CDR3: CASSEYGTSVGPDTQYF. CDR3 bases: TGTGCCAGCAGTGAATACGGGACTAGCGTAGGTCCAGATACGCAGTATTTT.

The V call is TRBV3-1 (or the pseudogene TRBV3-2), the J call TRBJ1-1, with D maybe TRBD1 (5 bases). This CDR3 has 15 residues. Trimming stripped 1 base from V and 3 bases from J, with 12 bases between. Germline CDR1 and CDR2: LGHDT and YNNKEL (reference sequence). CDR3 residues: CASSQATGGYTEAFF. Here the CDR3 DNA reads TGTGCCAGCAGCCAAGCTACAGGAGGGTACACTGAAGCTTTCTTT.

The chain links TRBV19 to TRBJ1-1; 9 nucleotides line up with TRBD1. There are 14 residues in the CDR3. Trimming at V came to 4 bases and at J to 1 base, leaving 1 base not matched to a gene. From germline, CDR1 is LNHDA and CDR2 SQIVND (reference sequence). CDR3 nucleotide sequence: TGTGCCAGTAGTAAGGGACAGGGGAACACTGAAGCTTTCTTT. Translation gives CASSKGQGNTEAFF. The variable domain in full, completed from reference TRBV19 and TRBJ1-1, reads DGGITQSPKYLFRKEGQNVTLSCEQNLNHDAMYWYRQDPGQGLRLIYYSQIVNDFQKGDIAEGYSVSREKKESFPLTVTSAQKNPTAFYLCASSKGQGNTEAFFGQGTRLTVV.

The sample holds one count of this clone. CDR3 bases: TGTGCCTGGAGTCTAGGGTGGGACACCGGGGAGCTGTTTTTT. Its translation: CAWSLGWDTGELFF. The rearrangement joins TRBV30 to TRBJ2-2; D gene unclear. Germline lookup yields CDR1 GTSNPN and CDR2 SVGIG (reference sequence). This CDR3 contains 14 residues. V lost 2 bases and J 3 bases, leaving 10 bases between the germline ends.

This chain joins TRBV9 and TRBJ2-1, with 8 bases aligning to TRBD2. The CDR3 has 17 amino acids. Germline V gives CDR1 SGDLS, CDR2 YYNGEE. With V trimmed by 0 bases and J by 1 base, 6 bases remained unmatched. The CDR3 sequence: CASSVAPGGGSYNEQFF. The DNA for the CDR3 is TGTGCCAGCAGCGTAGCCCCGGGAGGGGGTTCCTACAATGAGCAGTTCTTC.

V gene TRBV5-4 combines with J gene TRBJ2-1; weak D call: TRBD2 (5 bases). The CDR3 runs 13 residues. V lost 8 bases and J lost 5, with 14 bases in between. Germline V gives CDR1 SGHNT, CDR2 YYREEE (reference sequence). CDR3 in amino acids: CASGRGNDNEQFF. The CDR3 DNA is TGTGCCAGTGGTCGAGGGAACGACAATGAGCAGTTCTTC.

The chain joins TRBV28 to TRBJ1-2, with D perhaps TRBD1 (5 bases). Trimming cost V 5 bases and J 5 bases, with 15 bases left between them. This CDR3 spans 14 amino acids. Germline V gives CDR1 MDHEN, CDR2 SYDVKM. This CDR3 is CASSPGSQVYGYTF. Here the CDR3 DNA reads TGTGCCAGCAGTCCAGGGAGTCAGGTGTATGGCTACACCTTC.

The V and J genes are TRBV19 and TRBJ2-7; D is uncertain. From germline, CDR1 is LNHDA and CDR2 SQIVND (reference sequence). The CDR3 spans 15 residues. Trimming left V 5 bases short and J 7 bases short, with 21 bases between. The CDR3 reads CASSGVKVGAEEQYF. The CDR3 nucleotides read TGTGCCAGTAGTGGGGTAAAGGTTGGAGCAGAGGAGCAGTACTTC.